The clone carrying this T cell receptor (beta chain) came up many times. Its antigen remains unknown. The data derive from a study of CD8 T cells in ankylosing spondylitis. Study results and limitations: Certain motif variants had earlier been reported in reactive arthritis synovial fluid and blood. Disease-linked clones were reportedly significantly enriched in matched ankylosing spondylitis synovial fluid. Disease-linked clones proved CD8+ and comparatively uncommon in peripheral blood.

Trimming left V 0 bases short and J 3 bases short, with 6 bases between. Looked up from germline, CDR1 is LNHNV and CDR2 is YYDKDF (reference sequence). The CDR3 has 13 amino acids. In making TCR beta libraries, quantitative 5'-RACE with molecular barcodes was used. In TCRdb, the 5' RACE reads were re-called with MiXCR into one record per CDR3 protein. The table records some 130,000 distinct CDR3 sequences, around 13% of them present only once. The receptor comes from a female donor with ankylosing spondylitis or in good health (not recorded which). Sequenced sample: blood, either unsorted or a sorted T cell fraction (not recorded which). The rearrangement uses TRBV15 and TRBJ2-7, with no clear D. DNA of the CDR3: TGTGCCACCAGCAGAGAAGCCAGCTACGAGCAGTACTTC. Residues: CATSREASYEQYF.